This TCR beta chain was sequenced during a study of beta chain features in type 1 diabetes. In the study overall: No patient-donor differences in age, gender, total cells or subset yield.

Every bit of the isolated RNA underwent reverse transcription, so sequencing read expressed TCRB transcripts. Sequenced by immunoSEQ multiplex PCR; TCRdb stores in-frame clones only, minus some. The sample has some 170,000 clones, around 63% seen once. Study-wide results and limits: There was a moderate but significant shortening of TCRB CDR3s in all four CD4+ subsets of Type 1 diabetes patients. Patients and controls would share equally any PCR tilt toward shorter templates.

Cell sorting via CD45RO/CCR7/CD25/CD127/CD95/CD27 was performed to obtain CD4+ naive, central memory, regulatory and stem cell-like memory cells. About this clone: Its antigen remains unknown.

The clonotype comes from a man under 40 with type 1 diabetes. Sequences were obtained from naive CD4+ T cells from blood.

CDR3 bases: TGCGCCAGCAGACAATCGGGACAGGGCACAGATACGCAGTATTTT. Translation: CASRQSGQGTDTQYF. V is TRBV5-1 and J is TRBJ2-3; 8 bases are a match to TRBD1. V was pared by 5 bases and J by 1 base, with 6 bases of the junction left unmatched. The CDR3 totals 15 residues. CDR1 is SGHRS, CDR2 YFSETQ, per germline. The full variable domain, in which reference TRBV5-1 and TRBJ2-3 provide the parts outside the CDR3, is KAGVTQTPRYLIKTRGQQVTLSCSPISGHRSVSWYQQTPGQGLQFLFEYFSETQRNKGNFPGRFSGRQFSNSRSEMNVSTLELGDSALYLCASRQSGQGTDTQYFGPGTRLTVL.